Listed below are T cell receptor beta chains from one sample, sequenced in a study of blood T cell repertoires in COVID-19. Repertoires were generated with immunoSEQ multiplex PCR, while TCRdb's copy carries only in-frame clones and drops some. This sample has some 73,000 clones; roughly four fifths occur once, and the top ten carry roughly 2.4%. The sample was peripheral blood. The receptors shown here come from a man aged 70 or older with COVID-19, enrolled during active disease. CDR3s include the opening cysteine and the closing phenylalanine or tryptophan. The D gene is left open where the match is weak. Not all rows give a size; the values are once, few, many and, for expanded clones, a class.

size,J,V,D,DNA,CDR3
NA,TRBJ2-1,TRBV30,TRBD2,TGTGCCTGGAGAGAAAGCGGGAGACGGAATGAGCAGTTCTTC,CAWRESGRRNEQFF
NA,TRBJ2-2,TRBV5-1,NA,TGCGCCAGCAGCGGGACGGGGGTTGAAGGCGGGGAGCTGTTTTTT,CASSGTGVEGGELFF
NA,TRBJ1-2,TRBV6-1,NA,TGTGCCAGCAGTGAGTACAGGTCTGGAGGCTACACCTTC,CASSEYRSGGYTF
NA,TRBJ2-7,TRBV27,NA,TGTGCCAGCAGTTCACCGGGACTTTCATACGAGCAGTACTTC,CASSSPGLSYEQYF
NA,TRBJ2-7,TRBV5-5,NA,TGTGCCAGCAGCTTGGGGGCAGGGCAAGTCTACGAGCAGTACTTC,CASSLGAGQVYEQYF
NA,TRBJ2-5,TRBV5-1,NA,TGCGCCAGCAGCGAGGACCAAGAGACCCAGTACTTC,CASSEDQETQYF
NA,TRBJ2-3,TRBV7-2,NA,TGTGCCAGCAGCTTAGCTGACTACACAGATACGCAGTATTTT,CASSLADYTDTQYF
NA,TRBJ2-1,TRBV5-1,NA,TGCGCCAGCAGCTTTGAGGGAAGCAATGAGCAGTTCTTC,CASSFEGSNEQFF
NA,TRBJ1-5,TRBV27,TRBD1,TGTGCCAGCAGTTCCGGGACAGGGGGCTTTCAGCCCCAGCATTTT,CASSSGTGGFQPQHF
NA,TRBJ1-1,TRBV10-3,TRBD1,TGTGCCATCAGCCCGACAGGGGATGAAGCTTTCTTT,CAISPTGDEAFF
NA,TRBJ1-2,TRBV27,NA,TGTGCCAGCAGTTTATTGGCAGGGGTAGGCTACACCTTC,CASSLLAGVGYTF
NA,TRBJ2-7,TRBV9,NA,TGTGCCAGCAGCACCCAAGCGGGTGTCTACGAGCAGTACTTC,CASSTQAGVYEQYF
NA,TRBJ2-5,TRBV4-3,TRBD2,TGCGCCAGCAGCCAAGATCGTCTTAGGGGGACTAGCGTGGAGACCCAGTACTTC,CASSQDRLRGTSVETQYF
once,TRBJ2-1,TRBV24-1,TRBD1,TGTGCCACCAGTGATTCGGGGACAGGGTACCATGAGCAGTTCTTC,CATSDSGTGYHEQFF
NA,TRBJ1-2,TRBV27,NA,TGTGCCAGCAGTTTGTTTGGCGGAGGGGGCTACACCTTC,CASSLFGGGGYTF
NA,TRBJ1-2,TRBV27,NA,TGTGCCAGCAGTTTATTTCGGGGGGATGGCTACACCTTC,CASSLFRGDGYTF
NA,TRBJ2-7,TRBV7-3,NA,TGTGCCAGCAGCTCAGGGACGGGAGCCTACGAGCAGTACTTC,CASSSGTGAYEQYF